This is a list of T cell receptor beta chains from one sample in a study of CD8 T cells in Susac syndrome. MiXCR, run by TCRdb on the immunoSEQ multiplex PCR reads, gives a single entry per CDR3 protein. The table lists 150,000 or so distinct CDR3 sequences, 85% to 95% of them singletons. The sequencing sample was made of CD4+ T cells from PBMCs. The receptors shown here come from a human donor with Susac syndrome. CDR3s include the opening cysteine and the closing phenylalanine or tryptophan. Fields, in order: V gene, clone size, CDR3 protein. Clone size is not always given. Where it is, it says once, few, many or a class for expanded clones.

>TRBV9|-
CASSRADIYDIRPIYNEQFF
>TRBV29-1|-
CSASLAGYTGELFF
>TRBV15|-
CATSPRKSGRNDEQFF
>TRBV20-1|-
CSATPAFYGYTF
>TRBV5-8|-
CASTTVDYGYTF
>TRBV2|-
CASRSGESGQPQHF
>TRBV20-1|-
CSAARDSLQPQHF
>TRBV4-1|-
CASSQLGASLFF
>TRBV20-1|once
CSVVSGGTDTQYF
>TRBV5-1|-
CASSRRQGQNEQFF